This passage covers 18 T cell receptor beta chains from one sample sequenced in a study of cytomegalovirus exposure and HLA in healthy donors. Use of 60 Vbeta and 13 Jbeta primers characterized the PCR. Generated by immunoSEQ multiplex PCR, the TCRdb table keeps only in-frame clones and is missing some. Of over 150,000 clones listed, 82% are singletons. The sequenced sample was PBMCs. The source is a girl aged 10 to 17 in good health and CMV-seropositive.

CDR3 bases: TGCGCCAGCAGCTTGGGTGGCGGGAGAACGGGAGAGACCCAGTACTTC. Residues: CASSLGGGRTGETQYF. V gene TRBV5-1 combines with J gene TRBJ2-5, with 7 bases aligning to TRBD2. CDR3 size: 16 residues. Germline V lookup: CDR1 SGHRS, CDR2 YFSETQ. The ends lost 0 bases at V and 4 bases at J; junction bases unmatched: 9.

The genes are TRBV7-9 and TRBJ2-5, with 10 bases identical to TRBD1. The CDR3 runs to 16 residues. J lost 4 bases, V lost 1 base, and 6 bases had no gene match. Germline CDR1 reads SEHNR; CDR2 reads FQNEAQ (reference sequence). The CDR3 DNA reads as TGTGCCAGCAGCTTAGGGTCCGGGACAGGGGTAGAGACCCAGTACTTC. It translates to CASSLGSGTGVETQYF.

The rearrangement joins TRBV6-1 to TRBJ1-1; D remains ambiguous. Trimming pared 5 bases from V and 2 bases from J, leaving 12 bases between. Germline V gene data show CDR1 as MNHNS and CDR2 as SASEGT. The CDR3 consists of 14 residues. The CDR3 nucleotides read TGTGCCAGCAGTTTTGAGTCCCTAAACACTGAAGCTTTCTTT. Encoded protein: CASSFESLNTEAFF.

The chain is built from TRBV4-3 and TRBJ2-1; the match to TRBD1 covers 9 bases. This CDR3 is 13 amino acids long. Trimming took 4 bases from V and 15 from J; bases not matched to a gene: 10. Germline values: CDR1 LGHNA, CDR2 YSLEER. The CDR3 DNA reads as TGCGCCAGCAGCCCAACCCCGGGACAGGGAATGTTCTTC. Its protein product is CASSPTPGQGMFF.

As to this clone: One junction end does not reproduce the germline sequence, and a read error may be involved. This chain's CDR3 is CSSSSRDRGRVNYGYTF. CDR3 coding DNA: TGTTCCAGCAGTTCCCGGGACAGGGGGCGCGTCAACTATGGCTACACCTTC. The chain has TRBV7-9 and TRBJ1-2, with 12 bases that match TRBD1. The CDR3 contains 17 residues. Per the germline V gene, CDR1 is SEHNR and CDR2 is FQNEAQ (reference sequence).

CDR3 coding DNA: TGTGCCACCTCGACAGGGAACACTGAAGCTTTCTTT. Translated, it gives CATSTGNTEAFF. The chain carries TRBV19 and TRBJ1-1; weak D call: TRBD1 (6 bases). Germline lookup yields CDR1 LNHDA and CDR2 SQIVND (reference sequence). The V gene lost 10 bases and the J gene lost 1 base, with 10 bases spanning the gap. The CDR3 has 12 residues.

The rearrangement joins TRBV2 to TRBJ2-5, with 12 positions matching TRBD2. The CDR3 spans 16 residues. J lost 4 bases, V lost 7 bases, and 10 bases had no gene match. Germline CDR1 and CDR2: SNHLY and FYNNEI. In DNA form, the CDR3 reads TGTGCCAGCATCGGGCTAGCGGGAGGGCGGAGAGAGACCCAGTACTTC. It yields the protein CASIGLAGGRRETQYF.

V gene TRBV7-6 combines with J gene TRBJ1-3; D is unresolved. The germline V gene has CDR1 SGHVS and CDR2 FNYEAQ. The V and J ends lost 6 bases and 1 base respectively, with 13 bases between them. This CDR3 spans 15 amino acids. In DNA, the CDR3 is TGTGCCAGCAGTCCCCTGGCCCCATCTGGAAACACCATATATTTT. It specifies CASSPLAPSGNTIYF. Together with reference TRBV7-6 and TRBJ1-3, the CDR3 gives the full variable domain: GAGVSQSPRYKVTKRGQDVALRCDPISGHVSLYWYRQALGQGPEFLTYFNYEAQQDKSGLPNDRFSAERPEGSISTLTIQRTEQRDSAMYRCASSPLAPSGNTIYFGEGSWLTVV.

The rearrangement uses TRBV5-1 and TRBJ1-1; 7 nucleotides agree with TRBD1. The ends lost 0 bases at V and 6 bases at J; junction bases unmatched: 8. Germline CDR1 and CDR2: SGHRS and YFSETQ. The CDR3 is 15 residues long. CDR3 DNA sequence: TGCGCCAGCAGCTTGGAGGGGGCCCGGTTGCCTGAAGCTTTCTTT. Residues: CASSLEGARLPEAFF.

The chain recombines TRBV9 with TRBJ1-5, with D possibly being TRBD1 (5 bases). Trimming pared 3 bases from V and 9 bases from J, leaving 19 bases between. This CDR3 has 15 residues. CDR1 is SGDLS and CDR2 is YYNGEE in the germline V gene. Written as DNA, the CDR3 is TGTGCCAGCAGCGGGGGGGAGGGCAATCTGGGGCCCCAGCATTTT. The encoded protein is CASSGGEGNLGPQHF.

The chain carries TRBV6-6 and TRBJ2-5; D possibly corresponds to TRBD1 (6 bases). The CDR3 is made up of 16 amino acids. The V gene lost 5 bases and the J gene lost 2 bases, with 18 bases spanning the gap. The V gene's germline CDR1 is MNHNY and CDR2 SVGAGI (reference sequence). CDR3 residues: CASSRPLDRSQETQYF. CDR3 in DNA: TGTGCCAGCAGTCGACCGCTAGACAGGTCGCAAGAGACCCAGTACTTC.

This sequence joins TRBV5-1 and TRBJ2-3; 7 positions agree with TRBD2. The CDR3 totals 16 residues. V lost 5 bases and J lost 0; bases outside the gene matches: 9. Germline V gives CDR1 SGHRS, CDR2 YFSETQ. CDR3 nucleotide sequence: TGCGCCAGCAGTTCCCTAGCGGATACTAGCACAGATACGCAGTATTTT. Residues: CASSSLADTSTDTQYF.

The chain employs TRBV11-3 and TRBJ2-7, with 8 nucleotides matching TRBD1. Trimming at V came to 5 bases and at J to 0 bases, leaving 12 bases not matched to a gene. CDR1 and CDR2 from the germline V gene are SGHNT and YENEEA. The CDR3 totals 17 residues. CDR3 bases: TGTGCCAGCAGCCCCCAAACCGGACAGGGCAGCTCCTACGAGCAGTACTTC. This codes for CASSPQTGQGSSYEQYF.

This clone was picked up one time. This chain uses TRBV10-1 with TRBJ2-7; no firm D call. Germline CDR1 and CDR2: WNHNN and SYGVQD (reference sequence). The V end was cut by 10 bases, the J end by 3 bases, with 16 bases between. This CDR3 is 13 amino acids long. This chain's CDR3 is CATPNGRSYEQYF. In DNA, the CDR3 is TGCGCCACCCCCAACGGCCGGAGCTACGAGCAGTACTTC.

The gene calls are TRBV9 and TRBJ2-4; no firm D call. Between the trimmed V and J ends, which lost 0 bases and 7 bases, there was a span of 8 bases. CDR1 and CDR2 (germline): SGDLS, YYNGEE. The CDR3 spans 13 residues. The CDR3 nucleotides read TGTGCCAGCAGCGTAGAAACGAGGAACATTCAGTACTTC. Translation: CASSVETRNIQYF.

The rearrangement links TRBV15 to TRBJ1-2, with a weak D call TRBD1 (5 bases). Trimming took off 3 bases at V and 6 bases at J, with 14 bases between the two ends. The germline CDR1 and CDR2 sequences are LNHNV and YYDKDF (reference sequence). There are 14 residues in the CDR3. In DNA, the CDR3 is TGTGCCACCAGCAGCGGGGGACCCCAGGATGGCTACACCTTC. It specifies CATSSGGPQDGYTF.

This clone was seen a handful of times. The V call is TRBV6-6, the J call TRBJ1-5, with 8 positions matching TRBD1. J gave up 4 bases and V 5 bases, and 7 bases lay outside the gene matches. The CDR3 covers 15 residues. Germline V gene data show CDR1 as MNHNY and CDR2 as SVGAGI (reference sequence). CDR3 residues: CASSPDRGMNQPQHF. CDR3 bases: TGTGCCAGCAGTCCCGACAGGGGCATGAATCAGCCCCAGCATTTT.

This clone was found once. This chain uses TRBV7-3 with TRBJ2-2; D remains unclear. Trimming removed 2 bases from V and 0 bases from J, with 4 bases in between. CDR3 length equals 14 residues. Germline loops: CDR1 SGHTA, CDR2 FQGTGA. The CDR3 loop is CASSLAANTGELFF. CDR3 DNA sequence: TGTGCCAGCAGCTTAGCGGCGAACACCGGGGAGCTGTTTTTT.